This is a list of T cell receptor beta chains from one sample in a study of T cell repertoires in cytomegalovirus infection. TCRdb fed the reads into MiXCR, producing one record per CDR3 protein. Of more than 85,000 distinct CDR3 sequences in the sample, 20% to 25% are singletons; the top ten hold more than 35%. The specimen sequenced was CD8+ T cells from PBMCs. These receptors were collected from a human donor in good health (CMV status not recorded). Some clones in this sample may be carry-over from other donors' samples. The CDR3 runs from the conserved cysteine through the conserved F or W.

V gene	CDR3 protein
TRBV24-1	CATSDSSSQSYNEQFF
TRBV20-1	CSARDESLHTYEQYF
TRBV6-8	CASSYSQVNQPQHF
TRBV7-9	CASSFIGDANEQYF
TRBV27	CASRTLANNYGYTF
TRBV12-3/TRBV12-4	CASSLAFRGRNTEAFF
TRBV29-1	CSVVGQGNYEQYF
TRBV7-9	CASSPRTVLKLFF
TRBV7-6	CASSPTVNSNQPQHF
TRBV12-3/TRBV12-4	CACSLSTDTQYF
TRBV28	CASSTWLFGNTEAFF
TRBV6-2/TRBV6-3	CASSFLDGNTEAFF
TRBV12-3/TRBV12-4	CASKGGTANNQPQHF
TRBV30	CAWSAGDGANVLTF
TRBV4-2	CASSQALSGEVYNEQFF
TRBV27	CASSFLGNEQYF
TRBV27	CASSLEPQGGLYGYTF
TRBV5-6	CASSAERRTYEQYF
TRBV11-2	CASTPPGSRPTDTQYF
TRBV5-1	CASSVLGPYGYTF
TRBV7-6	CATGGVPYEQYF
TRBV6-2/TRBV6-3	CASSYALAGVDNEQFF
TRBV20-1	CSATFRDRAETQYF
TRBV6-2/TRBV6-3	CASRGTGTNQPQHF
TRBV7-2	CASSDRYNEQFF
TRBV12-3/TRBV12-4	CASSGLAGGPADTQYF
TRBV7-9	CASSFLAEQYF
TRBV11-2	CASSSSAGDNEQFF
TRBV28	CASSLKLYNEQFF
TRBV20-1	CSVRSYKSSYEQYF
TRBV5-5	CASSPWTGVSYGYTF
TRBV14	CASSQDPGGLEPPNYGYTF
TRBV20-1	CSARDPEAYGYTF
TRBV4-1	CASSQMGGRADTGELFF
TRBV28	CASSLSGLAGTDTQYF
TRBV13	CASSRAGESYEQYF
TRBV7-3	CASSSWTGSTGELFF
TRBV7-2	CASSLVLLAGETQYF
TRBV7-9	CASRDPSGRADTQYF
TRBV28	CASSWYGSYNEQFF
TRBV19	CASRVPGQPQHF
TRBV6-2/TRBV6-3	CASSFGTGGNTEAFF
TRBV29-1	CSVRLRGSNGYTF
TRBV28	CASSYSRGQKGLLNYGYTF
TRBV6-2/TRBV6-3	CASSYQLRQAYGYTF
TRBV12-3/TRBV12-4	CASSLGGQGYEQYF
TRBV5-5	CATTRGEGYYEQYF
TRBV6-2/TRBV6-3	CASSPRDRVYGYTF
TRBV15	CATSRDSSNTEAFF